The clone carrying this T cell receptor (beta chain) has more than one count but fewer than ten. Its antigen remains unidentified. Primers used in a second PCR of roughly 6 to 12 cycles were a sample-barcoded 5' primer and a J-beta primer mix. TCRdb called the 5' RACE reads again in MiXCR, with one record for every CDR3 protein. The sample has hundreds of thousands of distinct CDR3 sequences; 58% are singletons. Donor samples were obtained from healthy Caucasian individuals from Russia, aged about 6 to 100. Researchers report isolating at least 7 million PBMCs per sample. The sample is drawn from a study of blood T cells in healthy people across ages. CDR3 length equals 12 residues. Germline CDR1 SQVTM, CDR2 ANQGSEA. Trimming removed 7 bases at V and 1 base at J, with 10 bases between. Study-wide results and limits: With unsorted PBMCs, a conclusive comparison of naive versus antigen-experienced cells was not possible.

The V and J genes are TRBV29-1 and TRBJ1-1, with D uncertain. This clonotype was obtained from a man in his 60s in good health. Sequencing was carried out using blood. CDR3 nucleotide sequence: TGCAGCGCTAAACTAGGGAACACTGAAGCTTTCTTT. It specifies CSAKLGNTEAFF.